This TCR beta chain was documented in a study of blood T cells in healthy people across ages. This clonotype has only a few counts. Antigen unknown. A second PCR, run for 7 to 11 cycles, used a sample-barcoded 5' primer plus a J-beta primer mix. The yield of each sample was at least 2.5 million CDR3-containing paired-end reads. TCRdb re-derived calls from the 5' RACE reads in MiXCR, one entry per CDR3 protein. Seen here are 850,000 to 1,100,000 distinct CDR3 sequences, 35% to 40% observed once, and the top ten hold about 12%. This CDR3 comprises 15 residues. Germline V gene lookup returns CDR1 LGHNA and CDR2 YSLEER. Trimming left V 0 bases short and J 6 bases short, with 13 bases between. Overall study findings and caveats: Any conclusive comparison of naive versus antigen-experienced cells was prevented by using unsorted PBMCs.

Each sample had at least 6.5 million PBMCs isolated. Extraction yielded at least 6 micrograms of total RNA per sample. This rearrangement joins TRBV4-3 to TRBJ2-3; D not certain. The sequenced material came from blood. The source is a young man in good health. This CDR3 reads CASSQDMGYLDTQYF. The CDR3 nucleotides read TGCGCCAGCAGCCAAGACATGGGTTATCTGGATACGCAGTATTTT.